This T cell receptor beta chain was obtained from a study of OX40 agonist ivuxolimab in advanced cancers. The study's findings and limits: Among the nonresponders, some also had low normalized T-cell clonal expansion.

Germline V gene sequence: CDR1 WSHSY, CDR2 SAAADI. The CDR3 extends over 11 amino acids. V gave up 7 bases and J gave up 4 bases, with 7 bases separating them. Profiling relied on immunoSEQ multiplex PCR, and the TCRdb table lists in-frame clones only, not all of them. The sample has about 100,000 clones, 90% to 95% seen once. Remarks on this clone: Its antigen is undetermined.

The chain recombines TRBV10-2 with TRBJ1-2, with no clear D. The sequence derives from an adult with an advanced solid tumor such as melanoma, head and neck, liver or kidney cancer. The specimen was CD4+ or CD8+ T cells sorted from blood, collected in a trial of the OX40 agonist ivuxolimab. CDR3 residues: CASKEVYGYTF. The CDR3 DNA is TGCGCCAGCAAGGAGGTCTATGGCTACACCTTC.